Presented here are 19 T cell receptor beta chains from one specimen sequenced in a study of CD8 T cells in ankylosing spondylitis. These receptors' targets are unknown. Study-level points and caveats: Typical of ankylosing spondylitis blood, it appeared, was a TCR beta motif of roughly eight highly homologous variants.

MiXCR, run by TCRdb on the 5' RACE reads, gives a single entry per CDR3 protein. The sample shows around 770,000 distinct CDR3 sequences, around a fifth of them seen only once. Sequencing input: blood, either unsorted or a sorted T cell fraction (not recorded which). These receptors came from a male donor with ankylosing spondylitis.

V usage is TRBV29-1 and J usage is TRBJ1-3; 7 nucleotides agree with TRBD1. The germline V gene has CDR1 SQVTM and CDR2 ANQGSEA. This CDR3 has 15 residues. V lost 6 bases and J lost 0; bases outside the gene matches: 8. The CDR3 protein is CSVNDRASSGNTIYF. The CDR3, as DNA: TGCAGCGTGAACGACAGGGCCAGCTCTGGAAACACCATATATTTT.

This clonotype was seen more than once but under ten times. In DNA form, the CDR3 reads TGCAGTGCAACACAGGGGGACACTGAAGCTTTCTTT. This gives the protein CSATQGDTEAFF. The V call is TRBV20-1, the J call TRBJ1-1; 8 bases are shared with TRBD1. CDR1 is DFQATT and CDR2 is SNEGSKA in the germline V gene (reference sequence). The CDR3 is 12 residues long. With 6 bases clipped from V and 3 bases from J, the junction kept 3 bases outside the gene matches.

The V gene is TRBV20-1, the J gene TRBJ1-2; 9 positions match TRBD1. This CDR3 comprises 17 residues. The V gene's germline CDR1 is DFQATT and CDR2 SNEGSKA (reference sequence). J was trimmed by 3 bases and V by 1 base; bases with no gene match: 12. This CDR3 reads CSARGPPSGQGYYGYTF. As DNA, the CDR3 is TGCAGTGCTAGAGGTCCGCCGAGTGGACAGGGGTACTATGGCTACACCTTC.

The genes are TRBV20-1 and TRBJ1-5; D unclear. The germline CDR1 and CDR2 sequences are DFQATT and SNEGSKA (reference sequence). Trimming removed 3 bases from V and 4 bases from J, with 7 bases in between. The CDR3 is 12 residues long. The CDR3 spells CSASRVNQPQHF. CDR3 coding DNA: TGCAGTGCTAGTAGGGTGAATCAGCCCCAGCATTTT.

The CDR3 sequence is CASSPGPGRSPLHF. Here the CDR3 DNA reads TGTGCCAGCAGCCCGGGACCGGGACGTTCACCCCTCCACTTT. The chain combines TRBV7-3 with TRBJ1-6; tentative D call: TRBD1 (5 bases). The V end was cut by 5 bases, the J end by 9 bases, with 14 bases between. The CDR3 contains 14 residues. Germline loops: CDR1 SGHTA, CDR2 FQGTGA.

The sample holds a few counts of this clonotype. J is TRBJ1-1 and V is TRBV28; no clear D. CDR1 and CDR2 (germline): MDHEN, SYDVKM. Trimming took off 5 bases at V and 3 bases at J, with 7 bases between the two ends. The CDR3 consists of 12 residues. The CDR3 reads CASSELDTEAFF. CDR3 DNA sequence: TGTGCCAGCAGTGAGCTAGACACTGAAGCTTTCTTT.

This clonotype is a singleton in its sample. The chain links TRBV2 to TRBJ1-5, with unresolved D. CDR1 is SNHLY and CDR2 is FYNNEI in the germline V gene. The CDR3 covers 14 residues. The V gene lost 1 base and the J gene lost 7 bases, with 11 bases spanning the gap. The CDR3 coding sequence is TGTGCCAGCAGTGAAGGGGCAGTTTTCCAGCCCCAGCATTTT. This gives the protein CASSEGAVFQPQHF.

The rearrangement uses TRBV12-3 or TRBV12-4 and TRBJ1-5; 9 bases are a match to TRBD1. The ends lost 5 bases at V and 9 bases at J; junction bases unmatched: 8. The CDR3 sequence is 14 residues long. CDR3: CASSNLPGQGPQHF. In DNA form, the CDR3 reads TGTGCCAGCAGTAACCTCCCGGGACAGGGGCCCCAGCATTTT.

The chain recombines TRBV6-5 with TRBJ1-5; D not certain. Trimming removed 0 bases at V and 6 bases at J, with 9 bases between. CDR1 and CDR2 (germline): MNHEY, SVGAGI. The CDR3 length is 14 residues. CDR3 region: CASSYSGNTQPQHF. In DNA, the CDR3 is TGTGCCAGCAGTTACTCAGGGAATACTCAGCCCCAGCATTTT.

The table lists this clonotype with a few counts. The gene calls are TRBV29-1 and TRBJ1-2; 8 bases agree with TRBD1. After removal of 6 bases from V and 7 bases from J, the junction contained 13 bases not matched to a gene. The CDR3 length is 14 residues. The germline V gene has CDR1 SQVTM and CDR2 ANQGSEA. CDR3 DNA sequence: TGCAGCGTGGGGGCGAGAGGACAGGGAAGTGGCTACACCTTC. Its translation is CSVGARGQGSGYTF. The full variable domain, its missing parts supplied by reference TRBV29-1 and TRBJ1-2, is SAVISQKPSRDICQRGTSLTIQCQVDSQVTMMFWYRQQPGQSLTLIATANQGSEATYESGFVIDKFPISRPNLTFSTLTVSNMSPEDSSIYLCSVGARGQGSGYTFGSGTRLTVV.

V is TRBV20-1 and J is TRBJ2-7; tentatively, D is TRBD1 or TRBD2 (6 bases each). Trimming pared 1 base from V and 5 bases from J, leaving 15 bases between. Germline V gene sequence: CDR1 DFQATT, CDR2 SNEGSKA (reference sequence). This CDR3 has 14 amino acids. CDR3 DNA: TGCAGTGCTAGAGTGGGGGGCTCCCAGAACGAGCAGTACTTC. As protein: CSARVGGSQNEQYF.

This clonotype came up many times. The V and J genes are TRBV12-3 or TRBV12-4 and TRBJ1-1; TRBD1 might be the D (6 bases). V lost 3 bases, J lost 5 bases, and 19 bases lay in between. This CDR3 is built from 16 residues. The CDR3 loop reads CASSFALGGAGTEAFF. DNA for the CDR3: TGTGCCAGCAGTTTTGCCCTGGGGGGGGCTGGAACTGAAGCTTTCTTT.

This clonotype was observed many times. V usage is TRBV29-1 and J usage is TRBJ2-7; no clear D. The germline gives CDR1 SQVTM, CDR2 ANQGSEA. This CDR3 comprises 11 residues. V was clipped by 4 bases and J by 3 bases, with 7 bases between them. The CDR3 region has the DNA TGCAGCGTTGGCGAAGGCTACGAGCAGTACTTC. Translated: CSVGEGYEQYF.

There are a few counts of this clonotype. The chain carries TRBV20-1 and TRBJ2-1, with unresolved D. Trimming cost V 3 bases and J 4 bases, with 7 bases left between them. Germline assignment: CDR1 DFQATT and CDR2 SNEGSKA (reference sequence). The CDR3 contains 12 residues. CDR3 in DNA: TGCAGTGCTAGTTTTAGATACAATGAGCAGTTCTTC. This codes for CSASFRYNEQFF.

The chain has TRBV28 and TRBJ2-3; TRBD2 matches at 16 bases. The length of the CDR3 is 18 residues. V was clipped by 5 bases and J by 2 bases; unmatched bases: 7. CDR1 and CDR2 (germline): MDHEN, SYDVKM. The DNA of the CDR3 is TGTGCCAGCAGTCCTCCGGGACTAGCGGGAGGGTTCACAGATACGCAGTATTTT. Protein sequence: CASSPPGLAGGFTDTQYF.

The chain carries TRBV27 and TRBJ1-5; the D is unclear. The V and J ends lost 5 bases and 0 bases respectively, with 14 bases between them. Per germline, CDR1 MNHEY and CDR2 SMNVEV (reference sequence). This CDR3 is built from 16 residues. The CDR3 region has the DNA TGTGCCAGCAGTCCTATTCCCCCATATAGCAATCAGCCCCAGCATTTT. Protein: CASSPIPPYSNQPQHF.

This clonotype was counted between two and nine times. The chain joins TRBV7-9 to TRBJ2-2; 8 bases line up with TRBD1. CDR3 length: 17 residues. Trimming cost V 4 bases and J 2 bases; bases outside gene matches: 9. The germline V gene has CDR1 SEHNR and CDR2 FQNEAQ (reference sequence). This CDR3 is CASSSRRGQDNTGELFF. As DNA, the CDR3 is TGTGCCAGCAGCTCCCGTCGGGGACAGGACAACACCGGGGAGCTGTTTTTT.

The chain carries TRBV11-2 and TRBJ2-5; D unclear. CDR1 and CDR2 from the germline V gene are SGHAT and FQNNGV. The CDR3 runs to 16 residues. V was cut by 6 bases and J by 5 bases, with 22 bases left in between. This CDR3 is CASSNGRLLLQETQYF. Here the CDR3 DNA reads TGTGCCAGCAGTAACGGACGGCTACTGCTCCAGGAGACCCAGTACTTC.

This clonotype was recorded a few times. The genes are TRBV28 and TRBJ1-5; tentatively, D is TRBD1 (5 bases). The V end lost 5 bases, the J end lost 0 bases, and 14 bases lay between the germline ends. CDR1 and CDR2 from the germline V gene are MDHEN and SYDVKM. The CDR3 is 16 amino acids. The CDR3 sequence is CASSPPGTVSNQPQHF. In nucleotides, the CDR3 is TGTGCCAGCAGTCCGCCGGGGACGGTTAGCAATCAGCCCCAGCATTTT.